Sequencing of this TCR beta chain was carried out in a study of early T cells in non-severe SARS-CoV-2 infection (dated by TCRdb to about 2021). Study-level background: TCR sequencing used bulk RNA from unsorted whole blood, so alpha and beta chains could not be paired.

This was a case-control study nested in a cohort of healthcare workers in London, UK, who had nasopharyngeal swab PCR tests and blood samples taken every week. Healthcare workers were enrolled in the week of the UK lockdown, from 23 to 31 March 2020, and were followed every week for up to 16 weeks. The CDR3, from cysteine to phenylalanine, totals 17 residues. The kept DNA is CDR3 alone, 51 bases in frame from the first base. The germline V gene gives CDR1 as LGHNA and CDR2 as YNFKEQ. V is pared back by 0 bases and J by 7 bases, with 19 bases lying between the germline termini. The library came from 5' RACE. Data came from a NextSeq 500. To correct for sequencing error and PCR bias, the TCR library protocol tagged individual cDNA molecules with unique molecular identifiers. Both TCR alpha and beta chains were sequenced, and tight co-correlation was observed between alpha and beta sequence abundances in each sample. The authors' pipeline ran thus. Decombinator V4 was used to annotate the V gene, J gene and CDR3 of the TCR sequences. TCRs were defined as expanded if a significant change between any two time points was detected under a Poisson model with p below 0.0001. TCR abundances were normalised to the total number of TCRs sequenced per sample and were expressed as counts per million. TRAV1-2 paired with TRAJ12, TRAJ20 or TRAJ33 defined MAIT TCRs, while TRAV10 paired with TRAJ18 defined iNKT TCRs. VDJdb, accessed 1 November 2021, was searched for CMV, EBV and SARS-CoV-2 annotated TCRs, with TCRs annotated for multiple antigens excluded. The raw public reads went through TCRdb reprocessing: fastp at Q25, MiXCR clone calling, in-frame beta chains kept. Entries are consolidated by CDR3 protein sequence, retaining the most common genes and DNA. The V and J calls, along with clone size, are taken from TCRdb and not from the paper's own processing. This sample comprises 60,000 to 65,000 distinct CDR3 sequences, less than 10% of them detected only once. Together, the top ten hold about 1.2% of the sample.

What the authors observed across the whole study: VDJdb matching was skewed toward anti-spike CD8 responses, so virus-specific expansions were likely underestimated and private and CD4 specificities were missed.

Ten or more counts support this clonotype. What antigen it recognizes has not been identified. Base qualities are missing; no much larger clone stands one base away. This TCR was sampled from an adult who was a healthcare worker with PCR-confirmed SARS-CoV-2 infection or an uninfected control (not recorded which). Material for sequencing was whole blood. The chain uses TRBV4-2 and TRBJ2-1; the D region possibly corresponds to TRBD1 (6 bases align). The nucleotides are TGTGCCAGCAGCCAAGATCCGGGCAGGGGTGACGTTAATGAGCAGTTCTTC. This sequence encodes CASSQDPGRGDVNEQFF.